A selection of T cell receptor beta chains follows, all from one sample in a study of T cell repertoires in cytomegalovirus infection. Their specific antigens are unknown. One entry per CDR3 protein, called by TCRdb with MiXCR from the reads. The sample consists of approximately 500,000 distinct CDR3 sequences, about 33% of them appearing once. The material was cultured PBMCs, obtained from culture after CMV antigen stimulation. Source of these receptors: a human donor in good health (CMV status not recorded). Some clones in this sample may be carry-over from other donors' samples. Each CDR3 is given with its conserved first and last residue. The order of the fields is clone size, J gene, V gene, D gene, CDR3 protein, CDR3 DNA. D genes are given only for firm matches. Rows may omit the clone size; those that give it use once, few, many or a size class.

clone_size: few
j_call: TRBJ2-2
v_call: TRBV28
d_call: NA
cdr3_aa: CASSLASQNTGELFF
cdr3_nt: TGTGCCAGCAGTTTAGCTAGCCAGAACACCGGGGAGCTGTTTTTT

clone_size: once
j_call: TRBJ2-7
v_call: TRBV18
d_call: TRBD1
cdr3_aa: CASSPMGDRGIYEQYF
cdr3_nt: TGTGCCAGCTCCCCAATGGGGGACAGGGGGATCTACGAGCAGTACTTC

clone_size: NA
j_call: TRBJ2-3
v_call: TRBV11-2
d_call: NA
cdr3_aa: CASSFETRSDTQYF
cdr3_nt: TGTGCCAGCAGCTTTGAAACTAGATCAGATACGCAGTATTTT

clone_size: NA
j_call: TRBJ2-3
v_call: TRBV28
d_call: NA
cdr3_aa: CASSGRVSPTDTQYF
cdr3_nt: TGTGCCAGCAGCGGGCGAGTATCTCCCACAGATACGCAGTATTTT

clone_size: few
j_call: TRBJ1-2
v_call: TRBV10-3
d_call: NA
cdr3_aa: CAIGQRTSSNYGYTF
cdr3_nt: TGTGCCATCGGACAGCGTACCTCCTCTAACTATGGCTACACCTTC

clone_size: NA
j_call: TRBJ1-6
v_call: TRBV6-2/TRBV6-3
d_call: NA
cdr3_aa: CASSQYSPLHF
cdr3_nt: TGTGCCAGCAGTCAATATTCACCCCTCCACTTT

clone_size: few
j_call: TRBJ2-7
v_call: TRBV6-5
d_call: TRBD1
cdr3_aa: CASSRGQASSYEQYF
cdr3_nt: TGTGCCAGCAGTAGGGGACAGGCGAGCTCCTACGAGCAGTACTTC

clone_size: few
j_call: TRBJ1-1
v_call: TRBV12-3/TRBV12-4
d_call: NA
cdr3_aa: CASSRNDGLNTEAFF
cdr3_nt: TGTGCCAGCAGTAGAAACGACGGACTGAACACTGAAGCTTTCTTT

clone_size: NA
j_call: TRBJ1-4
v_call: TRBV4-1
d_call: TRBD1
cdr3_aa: CASSQDAGTANEKLFF
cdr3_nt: TGCGCCAGCAGCCAAGACGCCGGGACAGCTAATGAAAAACTGTTTTTT

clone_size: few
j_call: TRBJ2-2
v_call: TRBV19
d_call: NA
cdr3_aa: CASHTPGTAGTGELFF
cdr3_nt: TGTGCCAGCCATACCCCCGGGACGGCAGGCACCGGGGAGCTGTTTTTT

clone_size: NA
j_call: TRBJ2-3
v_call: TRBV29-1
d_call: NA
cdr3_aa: CSVVGGVSDTQYF
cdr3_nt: TGCAGCGTTGTGGGGGGAGTGTCAGATACGCAGTATTTT

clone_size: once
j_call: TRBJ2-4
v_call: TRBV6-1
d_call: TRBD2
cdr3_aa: CASSSTSVSKNIQYF
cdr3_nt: TGTGCCAGCAGTTCGACTAGCGTGAGCAAAAACATTCAGTACTTC

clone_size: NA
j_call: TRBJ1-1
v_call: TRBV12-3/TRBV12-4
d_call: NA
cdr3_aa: CASSWRVRPNTEAFF
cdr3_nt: TGTGCCAGCAGTTGGAGGGTTCGACCGAACACTGAAGCTTTCTTT

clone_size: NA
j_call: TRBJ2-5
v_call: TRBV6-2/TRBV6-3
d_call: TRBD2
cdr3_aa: CASSYGAGGHQETQYF
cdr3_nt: TGTGCCAGCAGTTACGGGGCGGGAGGACACCAAGAGACCCAGTACTTC

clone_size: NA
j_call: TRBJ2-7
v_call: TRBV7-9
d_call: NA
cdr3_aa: CASSFLTVGEQYF
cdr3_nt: TGTGCCAGCAGCTTCCTGACGGTCGGCGAGCAGTACTTC

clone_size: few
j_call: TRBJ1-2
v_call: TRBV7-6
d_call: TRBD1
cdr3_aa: CASSPTGQGDYGYTF
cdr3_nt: TGTGCCAGCAGCCCAACGGGACAGGGGGACTATGGCTACACCTTC

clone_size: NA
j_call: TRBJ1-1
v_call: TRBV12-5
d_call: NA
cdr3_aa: CASGLVDRGGLAFF
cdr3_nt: TGTGCTAGTGGTTTGGTTGATCGGGGGGGGTTGGCTTTCTTT

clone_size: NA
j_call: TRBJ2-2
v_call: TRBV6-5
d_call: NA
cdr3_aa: CASGGVGTGELFF
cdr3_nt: TGTGCCAGTGGGGGAGTAGGCACCGGGGAGCTGTTTTTT

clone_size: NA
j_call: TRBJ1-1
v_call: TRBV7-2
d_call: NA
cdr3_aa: CASSSIGQKVEAFF
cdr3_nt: TGTGCCAGCAGCTCAATAGGGCAGAAGGTCGAAGCTTTCTTT

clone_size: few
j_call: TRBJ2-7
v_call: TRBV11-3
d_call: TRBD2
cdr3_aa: CASSFGLGDYEQYF
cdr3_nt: TGTGCCAGCAGCTTCGGACTAGGGGACTACGAGCAGTACTTC

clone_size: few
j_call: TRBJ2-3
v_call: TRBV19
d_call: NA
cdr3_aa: CASSPRIGTDTQYF
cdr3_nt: TGTGCCAGTAGTCCCCGAATAGGCACAGATACGCAGTATTTT

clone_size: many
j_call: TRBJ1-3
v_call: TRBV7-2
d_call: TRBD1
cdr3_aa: CASSLTGGVSGNTIYF
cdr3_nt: TGTGCCAGCAGCTTAACAGGGGGAGTCTCTGGAAACACCATATATTTT

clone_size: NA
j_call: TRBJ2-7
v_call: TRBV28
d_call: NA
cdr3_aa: CASSPVMGSEQYF
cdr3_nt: TGTGCCAGCAGCCCTGTAATGGGGAGCGAGCAGTACTTC

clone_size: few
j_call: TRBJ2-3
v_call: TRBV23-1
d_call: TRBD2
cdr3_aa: CASSQSRGWDTQYF
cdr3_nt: TGCGCCAGCAGTCAATCGCGGGGGTGGGATACGCAGTATTTT

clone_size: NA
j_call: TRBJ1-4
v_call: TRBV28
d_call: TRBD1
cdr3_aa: CASSFPQGASEKLFF
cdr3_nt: TGTGCCAGCAGTTTCCCACAGGGGGCAAGTGAAAAACTGTTTTTT

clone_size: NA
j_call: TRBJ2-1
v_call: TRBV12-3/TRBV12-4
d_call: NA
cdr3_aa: CASSLRSSNEQFF
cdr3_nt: TGTGCCAGCAGTTTACGGTCTAGCAATGAGCAGTTCTTC

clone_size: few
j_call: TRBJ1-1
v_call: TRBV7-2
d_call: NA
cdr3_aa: CASSVSGQLNTEAFF
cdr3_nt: TGTGCCAGCAGCGTGTCCGGACAGCTGAACACTGAAGCTTTCTTT

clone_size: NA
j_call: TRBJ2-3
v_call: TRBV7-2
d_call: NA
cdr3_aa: CASSLGRGLGNTQYF
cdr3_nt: TGTGCCAGCAGCTTAGGGAGAGGCCTAGGGAATACGCAGTATTTT

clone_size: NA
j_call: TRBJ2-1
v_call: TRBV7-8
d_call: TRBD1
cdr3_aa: CASSLGGTGGFF
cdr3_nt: TGTGCCAGCAGCTTAGGAGGGACAGGGGGGTTCTTC